A selection of T cell receptor beta chains follows, all from one sample in a study of blood T cell repertoires in COVID-19. Clones were sequenced by immunoSEQ multiplex PCR, and TCRdb holds only the in-frame ones, with some missing. The sample includes some 100,000 clones, approximately 86% of them seen just once. The sequenced sample was peripheral blood. The receptors here all came from a woman between 65 and 79 years old with acute or convalescent COVID-19. CDR3s include the opening cysteine and the closing phenylalanine or tryptophan. Fields, in order: D gene, J gene, clone size, V gene, CDR3 protein, CDR3 DNA. The D gene is left open where the match is weak. Clone sizes are given selectively: once, few, many, or a class where the clone is expanded.

- | TRBJ2-7 | - | TRBV4-1 | CASSHPGLTSYEQYF | TGCGCCAGCAGCCACCCGGGACTGACTTCCTACGAGCAGTACTTC
- | TRBJ2-7 | - | TRBV20-1 | CSASSRAGGRHEQYF | TGCAGTGCTAGTTCTCGGGCGGGCGGAAGACACGAGCAGTACTTC
- | TRBJ1-4 | once | TRBV19 | CASSIITGTTKVELFF | TGTGCCAGTAGTATAATCACCGGGACTACTAAAGTGGAACTGTTTTTT
- | TRBJ2-5 | once | TRBV24-1 | CATSDYNGETQYF | TGTGCCACCAGTGACTATAATGGAGAGACCCAGTACTTC
TRBD2 | TRBJ2-3 | - | TRBV7-3 | CASSLTVTSGLRTDTQYF | TGTGCCAGCAGCTTAACGGTAACTAGCGGCCTACGCACAGATACGCAGTATTTT
TRBD1 | TRBJ2-3 | - | TRBV15 | CATSRDGAGGADTQYF | TGTGCCACCAGCAGAGATGGTGCAGGGGGCGCAGATACGCAGTATTTT
- | TRBJ2-1 | - | TRBV5-1 | CASSFFRGSSYNEQFF | TGCGCCAGCAGCTTTTTTCGGGGAAGCTCCTACAATGAGCAGTTCTTC
TRBD2 | TRBJ2-7 | - | TRBV6-5 | CASTRGGQYEQYF | TGTGCCAGCACCCGCGGGGGGCAATACGAGCAGTACTTC
TRBD2 | TRBJ2-7 | - | TRBV11-2 | CASSPGWGGSYEQYF | TGTGCCAGCAGCCCTGGTTGGGGGGGCTCCTACGAGCAGTACTTC
- | TRBJ2-5 | - | TRBV7-6 | CASKPIGGTQETQYF | TGTGCCAGCAAACCGATTGGAGGGACCCAAGAGACCCAGTACTTC
- | TRBJ1-5 | - | TRBV6-5 | CASSYRGNQPQHF | TGTGCCAGCAGTTACAGAGGGAATCAGCCCCAGCATTTT
- | TRBJ1-1 | - | TRBV5-1 | CASSLEPGQRNTEAFF | TGCGCCAGCAGCTTGGAACCCGGACAGAGGAACACTGAAGCTTTCTTT
TRBD1 | TRBJ1-6 | - | TRBV9 | CASSKAYEDRLFVDSPLHF | TGTGCCAGCAGCAAGGCCTATGAGGACAGGCTATTTGTCGATTCACCCCTCCACTTT
TRBD2 | TRBJ2-1 | once | TRBV28 | CASVRAGVPGEQFF | TGTGCCAGCGTGAGAGCGGGAGTCCCTGGTGAGCAGTTCTTC
- | TRBJ2-2 | - | TRBV7-3 | CASSAPGTTNTGELFF | TGTGCCAGCAGCGCACCTGGGACAACGAACACCGGGGAGCTGTTTTTT
TRBD2 | TRBJ2-5 | - | TRBV5-6 | CASSSLSGGETQYF | TGTGCCAGCAGCTCTCTTAGCGGGGGTGAGACCCAGTACTTC
- | TRBJ2-7 | - | TRBV21-1 | CASARQDYEQYF | TGTGCCAGCGCGCGACAGGACTACGAGCAGTACTTC
- | TRBJ1-6 | - | TRBV6-5 | CASSDRNSPLHF | TGTGCCAGCTCAGACAGGAATTCACCCCTCCACTTT
TRBD2 | TRBJ2-1 | - | TRBV4-1 | CASSQGAGSSYNEQFF | TGCGCCAGCAGCCAAGGAGCGGGAAGTTCCTACAATGAGCAGTTCTTC
TRBD2 | TRBJ2-2 | few | TRBV7-6 | CASSLNRAGVKNTGELFF | TGTGCCAGCAGTCTAAATAGGGCGGGGGTGAAAAACACCGGGGAGCTGTTTTTT
TRBD1 | TRBJ2-1 | - | TRBV5-1 | CASSNRQGLPYNEQFF | TGCGCCAGCAGCAACAGACAGGGGCTCCCCTACAATGAGCAGTTCTTC
TRBD2 | TRBJ2-3 | - | TRBV6-5 | CASSSSGRGTDTQYF | TGTGCCAGCAGTTCGAGCGGGAGAGGCACAGATACGCAGTATTTT
TRBD2 | TRBJ2-7 | - | TRBV4-1 | CASSHGTSGGSRYEQYF | TGCGCCAGCAGCCACGGGACTAGCGGGGGTAGTCGGTACGAGCAGTACTTC
- | TRBJ1-2 | once | TRBV7-9 | CASSLDSNIYGYTF | TGTGCCAGCAGCTTAGATAGCAACATCTATGGCTACACCTTC
TRBD1 | TRBJ1-5 | once | TRBV10-2 | CASSADRGSSQPQHF | TGCGCCAGCAGTGCCGACAGGGGAAGCTCTCAGCCCCAGCATTTT
TRBD2 | TRBJ2-1 | - | TRBV6-5 | CASIKTSGSRGEQFF | TGTGCCAGCATAAAGACTAGCGGGAGTCGTGGTGAGCAGTTCTTC
- | TRBJ1-4 | - | TRBV13 | CASSPSRAGPTNEKLFF | TGTGCCAGCAGCCCATCCCGCGCAGGGCCAACTAATGAAAAACTGTTTTTT
TRBD2 | TRBJ2-1 | - | TRBV11-2 | CASSLGLAYNEQFF | TGTGCCAGCAGCTTGGGACTAGCCTACAATGAGCAGTTCTTC
TRBD1 | TRBJ2-7 | - | TRBV3-1/TRBV3-2 | CASSLTGDEQYF | TGTGCCAGCAGCCTTACAGGGGACGAGCAGTACTTC
TRBD2 | TRBJ2-3 | - | TRBV2 | CASRGTSGSGDTQYF | TGTGCCAGCAGGGGGACTAGCGGGAGTGGGGATACGCAGTATTTT
TRBD1 | TRBJ1-1 | - | TRBV10-3 | CAISESIQGAVGTEAFF | TGTGCCATCAGTGAGTCGATTCAGGGGGCGGTGGGCACTGAAGCTTTCTTT
- | TRBJ2-7 | - | TRBV2 | CASRGTGTTYEQYF | TGTGCCAGCAGGGGAACAGGGACTACCTACGAGCAGTACTTC
- | TRBJ1-2 | - | TRBV24-1 | CATSEHGGRGDGYTF | TGTGCCACCAGTGAACACGGGGGACGGGGAGATGGCTACACCTTC
- | TRBJ1-2 | - | TRBV3-1/TRBV3-2 | CASSQASAQVRYGYTF | TGTGCCAGCAGCCAAGCATCAGCACAGGTCCGCTATGGCTACACCTTC
- | TRBJ2-4 | - | TRBV4-2 | CASSPTSGSIQYF | TGTGCCAGCAGCCCTACTTCAGGGTCCATTCAGTACTTC
- | TRBJ1-2 | - | TRBV2 | CASNGQGLDGYTF | TGTGCCAGCAACGGACAAGGGCTGGATGGCTACACCTTC
- | TRBJ1-2 | - | TRBV7-8 | CASSLDPADGGYGYTF | TGTGCCAGCAGCTTAGACCCCGCGGACGGAGGCTATGGCTACACCTTC